The present T cell receptor (beta chain) was sequenced within a study of human T cells and chemical hapten exposure. Whole-study findings and limits: Counts of expanded TCRs at PT1 were positively correlated with patch test score.

The time point is: patch test 2, 6 weeks after DPC sensitization. This sample's treatment: therapeutic diphenylcyclopropenone sensitization with weekly scalp DPC. From the RACE reads, TCRdb called clonotypes with MiXCR, one entry per CDR3 protein. The sample includes tens of thousands of distinct CDR3 sequences, 11% of them seen just once. In regard to this clonotype: Its antigen is as yet unknown.

CDR3 length: 20 amino acids. From germline, CDR1 is MNHEY and CDR2 SVGEGT. J gave up 1 base and V 5 bases, and 20 bases lay outside the gene matches. The sequence was obtained from a man aged 35 to 55 with alopecia areata. Some clones in this sample may be carry-over from other donors' samples. The rearrangement uses TRBV6-2 or TRBV6-3 and TRBJ1-1; 9 bases are shared with TRBD1. Specimen: whole blood, collected in connection with sensitization to the hapten diphenylcyclopropenone (DPC). CDR3 DNA: TGTGCCAGCAGTACATTTCCTGCGGGGACCGGGACAGGGCCGAACACTGAAGCTTTCTTT. Amino acids: CASSTFPAGTGTGPNTEAFF.